This paragraph reports one T cell receptor (beta chain). Its antigen is currently not known. Base qualities are not recorded, but no much larger clone differs from it by a single base. The entry originates in a study of blood T cell repertoires in COVID-19 (dated by TCRdb to 2019 to 2021). Background for the entire study: The collaborator samples originated in the United States, Italy and Spain and spanned the acute and convalescent phases of COVID-19. The repertoires were released in a freely available public database meant as a resource for research on the immune response to SARS-CoV-2. Deeply sampled blood TCRbeta repertoires from subjects exposed to, actively infected with, or recovered from COVID-19 were included in the dataset. HLA class I and class II types, where available, came from metadata supplied by the sample provider rather than from assay-based typing. The material from the prospective study consisted of cDNA or gDNA derived from T cells, B-cell-depleted T cells, or PBMCs. The sample metadata nearly always contained a de-identified subject ID, COVID-19 status, age in years and sex. Samples came from the ongoing ImmuneRACE study (first 160 participants) plus 1,254 subjects from 6 global collaborators. The study at large found these results: The quantity of clinical and demographic metadata differed by source and by participant and was supplied without curation.

The CDR3 numbers 14 residues from cysteine through phenylalanine. The retained sequence is limited to the CDR3, 42 bases, with the frame set at the first base. The junction carries 11 bases between V and J, which are trimmed by 5 bases and 1 base respectively. CDR1 SEHNR and CDR2 FQNEAQ are derived from the germline V gene (reference sequence). TCRbeta CDR3 regions were amplified from genomic DNA using the immunoSEQ Assay, a bias-controlled multiplex PCR. In the authors' own workflow: The number of nucleated cells in each sample was estimated by amplification of reference gene primers within the assay. Sequence reads were collapsed and filtered to measure the absolute abundance of every unique TCRbeta CDR3 rearrangement. For each sample, productive Simpson clonality was calculated as the square root of Simpson's diversity index across productive rearrangements. TCRdb carries this immuneACCESS record with in-frame sequences only. Its versions omit some clonotypes, under half of them owing to an unresolved V gene in the studies checked, with the rest unexplained. The V and J calls and the clone size are those of that table, but D and trimming were determined from the DNA. A total of about 190,000 clones appear in this sample, 70% to 90% of them only once. The biggest ten clones account for roughly 2.9% of the sample.

Collaborating institutions collected whole blood in K2EDTA tubes following their own protocols. For TCRbeta analysis, collaborator samples were shipped as frozen whole blood, as isolated PBMCs, or as DNA extracted from either sample type. The sequence was collected from a woman younger than 45 with active or convalescent COVID-19. The V gene is TRBV7-9 and the J gene is TRBJ2-5; the best D guess is TRBD2, with 5 bases matching. The sequencing input was peripheral blood. The CDR3 here reads CASSLVGSQETQYF. The DNA sequence is given as TGTGCCAGCAGCCTGGTGGGGAGCCAAGAGACCCAGTACTTC.